The TCR beta chain under discussion was sequenced for a study of T cells after yellow fever vaccination. Study-level findings and limits: Post-booster repertoires again held most primary-vaccination clones (about 96% CD4, approximately 90% CD8).

TCRdb independently ran MiXCR on the 5' RACE reads; one entry per CDR3 protein. This sample has around 610,000 distinct CDR3 sequences; less than 15% occur once, and the top ten carry about 14%. This clonotype has only a few counts. Antigen unknown. CDR3 length equals 20 residues. J lost 4 bases, V lost 1 base, and 16 bases had no gene match. Per germline, CDR1 SGHVS and CDR2 FQNEAQ. The receptor was derived from a young man who received the YFV17D yellow fever vaccine. The material sequenced was PBMCs, taken on the day of the yellow fever booster vaccination. The rearrangement joins TRBV7-8 to TRBJ2-2, with 9 bases matching TRBD2. CDR3 sequence: CASSLGWVTSGLLATGELFF. For the CDR3, the DNA is TGTGCCAGCAGCTTAGGTTGGGTGACTAGCGGCCTTTTGGCCACCGGGGAGCTGTTTTTT.